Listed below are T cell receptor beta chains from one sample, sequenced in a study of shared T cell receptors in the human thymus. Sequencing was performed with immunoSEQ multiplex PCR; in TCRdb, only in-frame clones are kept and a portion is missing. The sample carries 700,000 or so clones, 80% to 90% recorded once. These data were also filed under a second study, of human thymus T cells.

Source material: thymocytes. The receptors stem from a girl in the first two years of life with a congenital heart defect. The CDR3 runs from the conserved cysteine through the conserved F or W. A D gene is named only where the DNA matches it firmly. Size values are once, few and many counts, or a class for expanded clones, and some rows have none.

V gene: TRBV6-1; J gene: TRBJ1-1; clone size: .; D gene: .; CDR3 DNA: TGTGCCAGCAGTAGGACTGAGATGAACACTGAAGCTTTCTTT; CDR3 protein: CASSRTEMNTEAFF
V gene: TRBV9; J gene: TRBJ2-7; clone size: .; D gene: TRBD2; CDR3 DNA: TGTGCCAGCAGCGACCGATTAACTAGCGGGCCCTACGAGCAGTACTTC; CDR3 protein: CASSDRLTSGPYEQYF
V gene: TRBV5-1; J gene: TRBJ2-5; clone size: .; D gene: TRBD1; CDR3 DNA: TGCGCCAGCAGCTTCCCAGGGGGCGCGTGGGAGACCCAGTACTTC; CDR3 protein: CASSFPGGAWETQYF
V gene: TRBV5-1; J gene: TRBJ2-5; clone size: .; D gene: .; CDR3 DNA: TGCGCCAGCAGCTTGGAACTTGGAGAGACCCAGTACTTC; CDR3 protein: CASSLELGETQYF
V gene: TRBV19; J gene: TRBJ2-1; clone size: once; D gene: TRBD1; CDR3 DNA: TGTGCCACGGAAGACAGGGCGATATCGTTCTTC; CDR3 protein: CATEDRAISFF
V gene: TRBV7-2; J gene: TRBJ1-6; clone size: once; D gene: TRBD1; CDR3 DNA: TGTGCCAGCAGCTTAGCACGGGACAGGCGACAGAGCTCCTATAATTCACCCCTCCACTTT; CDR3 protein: CASSLARDRRQSSYNSPLHF
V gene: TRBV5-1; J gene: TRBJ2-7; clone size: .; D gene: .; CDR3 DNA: TGCGCCAGCAGCCTAACGGGATTCTGGGACGAGCAGTACTTC; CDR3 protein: CASSLTGFWDEQYF
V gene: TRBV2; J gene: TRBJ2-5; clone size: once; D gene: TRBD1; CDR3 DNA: TGTGCCAGCGGTACTAACCGGGACAGGGGGACCGAAGAGACCCAGTACTTC; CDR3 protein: CASGTNRDRGTEETQYF
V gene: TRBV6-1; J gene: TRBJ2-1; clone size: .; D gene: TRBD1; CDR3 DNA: TGTGCCAGCACCCCGGGACAGGGGTTGAATGAGCAGTTCTTC; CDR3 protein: CASTPGQGLNEQFF
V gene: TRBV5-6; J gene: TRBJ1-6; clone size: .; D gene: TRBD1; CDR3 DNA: TGTGCCAGCAGCACGGGACAGGGCTATAATTCACCCCTCCACTTT; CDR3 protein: CASSTGQGYNSPLHF
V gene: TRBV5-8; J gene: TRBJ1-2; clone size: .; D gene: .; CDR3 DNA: TGTGCCAGCAGCCCACTAACGTGGCCGGGGAGCCCCTATGGCTACACCTTC; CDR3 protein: CASSPLTWPGSPYGYTF
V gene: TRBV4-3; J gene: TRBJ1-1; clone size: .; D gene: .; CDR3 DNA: TGCGCTAGCAGCCAAGTTCCAGGTGGTGAAACTGAAGCTTTCTTT; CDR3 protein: CASSQVPGGETEAFF
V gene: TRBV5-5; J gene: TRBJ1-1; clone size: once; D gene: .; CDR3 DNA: TGTGCCAGCAGCGTGAGTCCACGGAACACTGAAGCTTTCTTT; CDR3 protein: CASSVSPRNTEAFF
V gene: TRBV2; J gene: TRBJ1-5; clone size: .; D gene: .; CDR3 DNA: TGTGCCAGCAGTGATCCCCCAGGGATTCAGCCCCAGCATTTT; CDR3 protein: CASSDPPGIQPQHF
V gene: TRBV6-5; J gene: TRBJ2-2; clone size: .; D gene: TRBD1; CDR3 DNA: TGTGCCAGCAGTTACGAGGCAGGGGGTACCGGGGAGCTGTTTTTT; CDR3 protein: CASSYEAGGTGELFF
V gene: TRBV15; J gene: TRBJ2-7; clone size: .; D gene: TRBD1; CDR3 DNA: TGTGCCACCAGCAGAGATCAGGGACAGATCACCTACCCGCCAGGCTACGAGCAGTACTTC; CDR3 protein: CATSRDQGQITYPPGYEQYF
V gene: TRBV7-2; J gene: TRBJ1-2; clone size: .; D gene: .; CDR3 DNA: TGTGCCAGCAGCTTCGAACACGGGAACTATGGCTACACCTTC; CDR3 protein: CASSFEHGNYGYTF
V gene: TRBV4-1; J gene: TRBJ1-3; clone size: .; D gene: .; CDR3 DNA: TGCGCCAGCAGCCAAGCCGCGGACAGCTCTGGAAACACCATATATTTT; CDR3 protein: CASSQAADSSGNTIYF
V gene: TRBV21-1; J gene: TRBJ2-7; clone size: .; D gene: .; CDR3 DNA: TGTGCCAGCAGCCCCACAGAGGGCAGGGCGGGGGACGAGCAGTACTTC; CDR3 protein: CASSPTEGRAGDEQYF
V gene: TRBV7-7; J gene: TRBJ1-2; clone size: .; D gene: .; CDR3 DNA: TGTGCTAGCAGCTTAGGGCCAGGCTATGGCTACACCTTC; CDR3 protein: CASSLGPGYGYTF
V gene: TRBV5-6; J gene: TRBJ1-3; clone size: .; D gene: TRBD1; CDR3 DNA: TGTGCCAGCAGCTTTATACAGGGGGCTGGAAACACCATATATTTT; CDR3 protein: CASSFIQGAGNTIYF
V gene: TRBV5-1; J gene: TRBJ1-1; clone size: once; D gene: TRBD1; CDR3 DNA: TGCGCCAGCAGCTGGGGGGACAGGGGACGTACTGAAGCTTTCTTT; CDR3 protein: CASSWGDRGRTEAFF
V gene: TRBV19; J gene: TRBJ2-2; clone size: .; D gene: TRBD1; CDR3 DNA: TGTGCCAGTAGCCCGGGACAGGGGGGCACCGGGGAGCTGTTTTTT; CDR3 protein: CASSPGQGGTGELFF
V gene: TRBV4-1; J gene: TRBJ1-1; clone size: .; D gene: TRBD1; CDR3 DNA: TGCGCCAGCAGCCAGCCCCAGGGGGGCCGAATGAACACTGAAGCTTTCTTT; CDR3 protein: CASSQPQGGRMNTEAFF
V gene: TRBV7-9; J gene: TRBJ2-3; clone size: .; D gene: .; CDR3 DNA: TGTGCCAGCAGCTACAGACTAGTTTCAGATACGCAGTATTTT; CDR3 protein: CASSYRLVSDTQYF
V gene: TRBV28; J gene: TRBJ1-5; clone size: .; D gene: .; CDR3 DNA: TGTGCCAGCAGTACACCAGGGCCCAATCAGCCCCAGCATTTT; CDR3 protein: CASSTPGPNQPQHF
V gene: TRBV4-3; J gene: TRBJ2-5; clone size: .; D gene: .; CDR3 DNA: TGCGCCAGCAGCCAAGATCGTCTCGCTGGGCCTAAAGAGACCCAGTACTTC; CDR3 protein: CASSQDRLAGPKETQYF
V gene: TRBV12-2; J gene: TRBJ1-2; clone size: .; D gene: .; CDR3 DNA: TGTGCAAGTCGCCGGGGACAGGGGAATGAGGTATTCTATGGCTACACCTTC; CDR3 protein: CASRRGQGNEVFYGYTF
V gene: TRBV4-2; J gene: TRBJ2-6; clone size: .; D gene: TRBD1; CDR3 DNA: TGTGCCAGCAGCCCGACAGGGGGCCATTCAATCGCCAACGTCCTGACTTTC; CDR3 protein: CASSPTGGHSIANVLTF
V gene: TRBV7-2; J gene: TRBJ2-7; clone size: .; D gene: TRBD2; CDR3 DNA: TGTGCCAGCAGGTGGGCGGGGGGTTCCTACGAGCAGTACTTC; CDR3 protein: CASRWAGGSYEQYF
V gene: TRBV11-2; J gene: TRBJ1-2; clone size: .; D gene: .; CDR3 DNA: TGTGCCAGCAGCTTAGACGGGGGCTATGGCTACACCTTC; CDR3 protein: CASSLDGGYGYTF
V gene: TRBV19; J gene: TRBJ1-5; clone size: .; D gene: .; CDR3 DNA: TGTGCCAGTAGTATTTTGGGGCAGTCAATAAATCAGCCCCAGCATTTT; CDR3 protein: CASSILGQSINQPQHF
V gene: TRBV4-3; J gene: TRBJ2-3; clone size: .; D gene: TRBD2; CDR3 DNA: TGCGCCAGCAGCCAAGTCCCCCGTAGCGGGGGGGCCGGTGAAGATACGCAGTATTTT; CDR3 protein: CASSQVPRSGGAGEDTQYF
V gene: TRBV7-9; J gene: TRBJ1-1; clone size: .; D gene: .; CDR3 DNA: TGTGCCAGCAGCTTAGTTGGCGGGAACACTGAAGCTTTCTTT; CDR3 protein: CASSLVGGNTEAFF
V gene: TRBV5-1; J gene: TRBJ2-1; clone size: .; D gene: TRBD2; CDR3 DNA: TGCGCCAGTCAAGCCGGGGGGGCCTACAATGAGCAGTTCTTC; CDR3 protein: CASQAGGAYNEQFF
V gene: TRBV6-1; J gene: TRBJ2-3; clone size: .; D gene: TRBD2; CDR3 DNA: TGTGCCAGCAGTGAAGGGGAGGAACTAGCGGGGGTCGAGGATACGCAGTATTTT; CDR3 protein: CASSEGEELAGVEDTQYF
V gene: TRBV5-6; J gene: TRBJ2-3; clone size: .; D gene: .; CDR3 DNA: TGTGCCAGCAGCCTCCTGAGGGCAGGCGCAGATACGCAGTATTTT; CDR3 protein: CASSLLRAGADTQYF
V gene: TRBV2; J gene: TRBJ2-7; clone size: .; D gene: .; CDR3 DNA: TGTGCCACATCCTCTGAGAGGTTGGTGTGGGTCCAGCGCTACGAGCAGTACTTC; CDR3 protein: CATSSERLVWVQRYEQYF
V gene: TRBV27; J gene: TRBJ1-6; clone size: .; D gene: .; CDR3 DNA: TGTGCCAGCAGTTCCAGCTCCTATAATTCACCCCTCCACTTT; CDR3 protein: CASSSSSYNSPLHF
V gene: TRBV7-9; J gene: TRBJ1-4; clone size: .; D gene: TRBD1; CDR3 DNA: TGTGCCAGCAGCGGACCTGACAGGGATAATGAAAAACTGTTTTTT; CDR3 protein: CASSGPDRDNEKLFF
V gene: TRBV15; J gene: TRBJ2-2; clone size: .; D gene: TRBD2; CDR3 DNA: TGTGCCACCAGCAGAGGAGGACTTGGACTAGCGGCAACCGGGGAGCTGTTTTTT; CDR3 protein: CATSRGGLGLAATGELFF